This T cell receptor beta chain came from a study of T-cell reconstitution after alpha-beta-depleted transplantation in children. This clonotype was picked up a small number of times. Germline V gives CDR1 MDHEN, CDR2 SYDVKM. With 5 bases clipped from V and 2 bases from J, the junction kept 11 bases outside the gene matches. The CDR3 loop spans 17 amino acids. As it was prepared, the TCRbeta library received unique molecular identifiers. MiXCR, applied by TCRdb to the PCR reads, yields one record per CDR3 protein. The sample contains some 500,000 distinct CDR3 sequences, about a sixth of which appear only once.

Sequences were derived from PBMCs from the stem cell graft donor, sampled from the stem cell graft. This clonotype originated in a human donor who donated a stem cell graft to a child with acute lymphoblastic leukemia. The genes are TRBV28 and TRBJ2-3, with 9 nucleotides matching TRBD2. CDR3 protein: CASSLRASGTHTDTQYF. The CDR3 region has the DNA TGTGCCAGCAGTCTACGGGCTAGCGGGACGCACACAGATACGCAGTATTTT.